These T cell receptor beta chains were read from a single sample in a study of a mutant IDH1 vaccine in newly diagnosed glioma. Antigens for these TCRs are unknown. The repertoire was sequenced with immunoSEQ multiplex PCR; TCRdb's copy has only in-frame clones and lacks some. The repertoire holds 50,000 to 70,000 clones, with 75% to 90% as singletons. Source: PBMCs, taken from a glioma patient whose treatment included an IDH1 peptide vaccine. The source is a woman aged 45-65 years with glioma. CDR3s leave out the opening cysteine and the closing phenylalanine or tryptophan. A D gene is named only where the DNA matches it firmly. Some rows mark clone size as missing; the rest say once, few, many or name a class of expanded clone.

clone size,V gene,D gene,J gene,CDR3 protein
-,TRBV6-1,TRBD1,TRBJ2-7,ASSVGTGGDYEQY
few,TRBV7-8,TRBD1,TRBJ2-7,ASSQRTGGAYEQY
-,TRBV2,-,TRBJ2-1,ASQNQDVSNEQF
-,TRBV4-1,-,TRBJ2-7,ASSPRGGLNGEQY
-,TRBV28,-,TRBJ1-2,ASTPIDRSNYGYT
-,TRBV19,TRBD2,TRBJ2-1,ASSGTSAYNEQF
few,TRBV9,TRBD1,TRBJ1-1,ASSVDIPGGSNTEAF
few,TRBV19,-,TRBJ1-5,ASSAQAGQPQH
-,TRBV5-6,-,TRBJ1-2,ASSEGLDLTNYGYT
-,TRBV19,-,TRBJ1-1,ASSTQGGGSTEAF
-,TRBV19,TRBD1,TRBJ2-7,ASSGTGDSYEQY
-,TRBV7-2,-,TRBJ2-5,ASSKGGLVETQY
-,TRBV18,-,TRBJ2-4,ASSPQGRGQGKNIQY
-,TRBV9,TRBD1,TRBJ2-3,ASSVTGQGGRDTQY
-,TRBV5-1,-,TRBJ2-2,ASFSQGPGELF